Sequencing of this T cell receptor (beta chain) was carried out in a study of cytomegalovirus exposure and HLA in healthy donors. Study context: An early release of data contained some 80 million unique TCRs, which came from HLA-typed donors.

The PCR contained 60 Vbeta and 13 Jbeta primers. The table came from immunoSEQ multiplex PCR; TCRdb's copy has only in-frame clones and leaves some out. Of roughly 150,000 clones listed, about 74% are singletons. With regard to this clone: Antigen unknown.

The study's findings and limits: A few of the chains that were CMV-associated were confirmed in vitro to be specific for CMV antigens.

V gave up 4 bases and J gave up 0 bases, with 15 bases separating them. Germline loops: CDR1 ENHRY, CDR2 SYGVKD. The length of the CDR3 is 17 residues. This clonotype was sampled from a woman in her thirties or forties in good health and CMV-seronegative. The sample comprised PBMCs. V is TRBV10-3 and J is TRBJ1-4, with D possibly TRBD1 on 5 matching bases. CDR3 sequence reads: CAISAGGMSATNEKLFF. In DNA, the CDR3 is TGTGCCATCAGTGCGGGGGGGATGAGTGCAACTAATGAAAAACTGTTTTTT.